The clone carrying this T cell receptor beta chain was seen a few times. Its target is not known. There are 15 residues in the CDR3. The trim removed 6 bases at V and 0 bases at J, leaving 3 bases unmatched. Germline V gives CDR1 SNHLY, CDR2 FYNNEI. This entry belongs to a study of T-cell memory formation after mild COVID-19. Study-level findings and limits: The study detected some responding clones in pre-infection memory, suggesting cross-reactive memory joined.

From the 5' RACE reads, TCRdb called clonotypes with MiXCR, one entry per CDR3 protein. The data contain around 420,000 distinct CDR3 sequences, 20% to 25% of them seen just once; the ten biggest clones take up about 10%. The sample consisted of PBMCs or a T cell subset sorted from them (not recorded which). The J gene is TRBJ2-2, the V gene TRBV2, with 8 bases matching TRBD1. The source is an adult woman who had mild COVID-19 (a few samples of this study predate the infection). Cell type and time point are not known. CDR3 residues: CASRLGQANTGELFF. CDR3 sequence (DNA): TGTGCCAGCAGGCTGGGACAGGCGAACACCGGGGAGCTGTTTTTT.